The source of this TCR beta chain is a study of OX40 agonist ivuxolimab in advanced cancers. The CDR3 totals 16 residues. V gave up 2 bases and J gave up 3 bases, with 15 bases separating them. Germline CDR1 ENHRY, CDR2 SYGVKD. Profiled with immunoSEQ multiplex PCR; TCRdb holds only in-frame clones, not every one. Here the sample spans 37,000 or so clones, 70% to 80% being singletons. This clonotype originated in an adult with an advanced solid tumor such as melanoma, head and neck, liver or kidney cancer. The sample here was CD4+ or CD8+ T cells sorted from blood, taken in a trial of the OX40 agonist ivuxolimab. This chain connects TRBV10-3 to TRBJ2-3; TRBD2 is a possible D gene (7 bases). CDR3 in DNA: TGTGCCATCAGTGAGACAGCAGGGGAGGGGACAGATACGCAGTATTTT. Translating it yields CAISETAGEGTDTQYF.